This T cell receptor (beta chain) was sequenced during a study of radiation and T cells in renal cell carcinoma (dated by TCRdb to between 2020 and 2021). Some background on the complete study: Samples were obtained from a clinical trial, in which 15 Gy stereotactic body radiation therapy was delivered to primary renal cell carcinomas and nephrectomy was performed 4 weeks later. Across all 50 or so samples, 4,016,671 unique CDR3 nucleotide sequences, encoding 2 million to 3 million unique CDR3 amino acid sequences, were identified. TCR beta sequencing covered 50 or so samples in total, comprising 25 or so tumors and roughly 27 peripheral blood samples.

Interpreted using the paper, the time point label stands for: blood 2 weeks post-SBRT. In light of the paper, this sample's treatment or condition label describes: 15 Gy SBRT to primary tumor, nephrectomy 4 weeks later. To follow tumor-enriched clonotypes, peripheral blood was collected serially from radiation-treated patients at baseline and again at 2 weeks and 4 weeks after SBRT. Renal cell carcinoma with clear cell pathology was present in all patients. The QIAamp DNA Blood Mini Kit (Qiagen) was used to prepare genomic DNA for TCR sequencing. The analyses included only samples that passed all quality control checks. Only a few counts were recorded for this clone. The antigen it recognizes is unknown. Qualities for individual bases were not recorded, and no much larger clone is one base off. Between the V and J ends, shortened by 4 bases and 1 base respectively, the junction contains 12 bases. Looking up the germline V gene yields CDR1 SGHTA and CDR2 FQGNSA. Including cysteine and phenylalanine, the CDR3 has 15 amino acids. Left in the record is the CDR3 DNA by itself, 45 bases read in frame from the first base.

TCR beta libraries were generated from genomic DNA with the immunoSEQ kit, following the manufacturer's recommendations. Library preparation used a first multiplex PCR with proprietary primers, then a second PCR adding unique barcodes, with bead cleanups after each round. A kit-provided positive control reaction and a negative control reaction were included in every sample batch. The final libraries were assessed on an Agilent 4200 TapeStation D1000 ScreenTape, pooled by volume, and quantified by qPCR. Sequencing ran on an Illumina NextSeq500 with a MidOutput 150-cycle cartridge, using 156 Read1 and 15 Index1 cycles with kit custom primers. The pooled library was loaded at approximately 0.95 pM with a roughly 22% PhiX control spike-in. As for the original processing: Vendor-processed data were analyzed in R, with a clonotype defined as all T cells sharing the same CDR3 nucleotide sequence. For clone abundance analyses, frequencies were normalized to the 10,000 most abundant clones in each sample. Public T cell clones, averaging fewer than five per sample, were removed before analysis. Tumor-enriched and baseline blood-enriched clonotypes were defined by at least a 32-fold difference in abundance between compartments. A beta-binomial differential abundance model was applied to find clonotypes that expanded or contracted between blood time points. Similarity between tumor and blood repertoires was quantified using the Baroni-Urbani and Buser coefficient, and groups were compared with two-tailed Wilcoxon tests in R. TCRdb holds this immuneACCESS table with in-frame rearrangements only. Some clones are missing; in checked studies, unresolved V genes explain under half, and the rest has no known cause. The DNA gave D and trimming, while V, J and clone size come from that table. The sample data list tens of thousands of clones, and 81% of these were observed just once. The ten most abundant clones make up approximately 30% of the sample.

General study outcomes and caveats: With a single-armed trial design, the study had no way to address how radiation dose or scheduling affects the TCR repertoire. Blood repertoire dynamics were not followed beyond 4 weeks after treatment. Because pretreatment tumor biopsies were not available, the baseline intratumoral presence of clonotypes could not be determined. Top tumor clonotypes rose in blood from baseline to 2 weeks post-radiation, then contracted by 4 weeks, suggesting transient expansion of tumor-resident clones.

This chain is built from TRBV7-2 and TRBJ2-3, and the D gene may be TRBD1, 6 bases matching. This TCR was sampled from a man aged 60 to 69 with renal cell carcinoma. The sequences come from blood, collected from a patient whose treatment included radiotherapy and nephrectomy. The bases read TGTGCCAGCAGCTCACAGGGATTTGGCACAGATACGCAGTATTTT. This is translated as CASSSQGFGTDTQYF. Reference TRBV7-2 and TRBJ2-3 proteins supply the regions before and after the CDR3; the full variable domain is: GAGVSQSPSNKVTEKGKDVELRCDPISGHTALYWYRQSLGQGLEFLIYFQGNSAPDKSGLPSDRFSAERTGGSVSTLTIQRTQQEDSAVYLCASSSQGFGTDTQYFGPGTRLTVL.